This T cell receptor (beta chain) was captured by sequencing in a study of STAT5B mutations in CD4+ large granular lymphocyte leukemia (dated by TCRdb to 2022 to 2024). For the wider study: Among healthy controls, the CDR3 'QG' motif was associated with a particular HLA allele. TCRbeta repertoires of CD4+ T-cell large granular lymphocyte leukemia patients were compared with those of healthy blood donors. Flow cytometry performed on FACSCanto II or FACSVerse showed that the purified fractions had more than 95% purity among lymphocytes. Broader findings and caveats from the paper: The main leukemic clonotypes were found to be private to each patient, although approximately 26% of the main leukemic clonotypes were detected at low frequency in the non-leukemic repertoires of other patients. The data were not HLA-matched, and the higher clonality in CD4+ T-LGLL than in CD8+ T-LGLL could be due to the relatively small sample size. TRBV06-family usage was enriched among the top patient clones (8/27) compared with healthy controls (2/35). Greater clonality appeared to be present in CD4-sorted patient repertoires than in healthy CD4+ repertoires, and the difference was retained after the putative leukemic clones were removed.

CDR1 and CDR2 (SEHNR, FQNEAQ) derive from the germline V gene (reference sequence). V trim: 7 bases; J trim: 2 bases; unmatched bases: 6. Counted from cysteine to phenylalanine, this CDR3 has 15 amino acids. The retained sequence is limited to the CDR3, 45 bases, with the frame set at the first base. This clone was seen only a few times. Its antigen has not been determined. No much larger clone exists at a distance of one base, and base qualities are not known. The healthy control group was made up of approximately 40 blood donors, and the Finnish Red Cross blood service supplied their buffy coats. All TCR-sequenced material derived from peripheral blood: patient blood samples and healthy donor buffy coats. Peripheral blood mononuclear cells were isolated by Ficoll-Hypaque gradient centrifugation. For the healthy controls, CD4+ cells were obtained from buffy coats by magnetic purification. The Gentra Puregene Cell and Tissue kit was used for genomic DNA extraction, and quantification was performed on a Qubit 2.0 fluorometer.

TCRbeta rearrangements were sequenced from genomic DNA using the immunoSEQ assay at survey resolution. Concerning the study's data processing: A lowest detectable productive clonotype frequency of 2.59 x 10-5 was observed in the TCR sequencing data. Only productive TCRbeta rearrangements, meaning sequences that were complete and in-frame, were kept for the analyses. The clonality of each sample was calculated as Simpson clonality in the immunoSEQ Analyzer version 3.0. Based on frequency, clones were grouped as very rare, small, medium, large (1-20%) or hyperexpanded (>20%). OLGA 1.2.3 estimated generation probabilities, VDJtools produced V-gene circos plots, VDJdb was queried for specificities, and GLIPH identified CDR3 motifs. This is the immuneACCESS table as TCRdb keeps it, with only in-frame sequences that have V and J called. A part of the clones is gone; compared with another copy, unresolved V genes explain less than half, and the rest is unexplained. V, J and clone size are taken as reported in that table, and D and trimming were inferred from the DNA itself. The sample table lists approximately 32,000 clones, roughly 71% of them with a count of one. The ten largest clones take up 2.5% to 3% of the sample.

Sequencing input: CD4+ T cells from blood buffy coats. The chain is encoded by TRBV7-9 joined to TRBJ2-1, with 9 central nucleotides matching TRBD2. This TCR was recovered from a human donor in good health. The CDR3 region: CASKAAGGPYNEQFF. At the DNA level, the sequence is TGTGCCAGCAAAGCAGCGGGGGGTCCCTACAATGAGCAGTTCTTC.